Shown below are 12 T cell receptor beta chains from a single sample sequenced in a study of cytomegalovirus exposure and HLA in healthy donors. Profiling relied on immunoSEQ multiplex PCR, and the TCRdb table lists in-frame clones only, not all of them. Of over 250,000 clones listed, just over 85% are singletons. Sequenced input: PBMCs. These receptors originate from a woman younger than 35 in good health and CMV-seronegative.

As for this clone: Other DNA sequences within the sample encode an identical CDR3. This sequence joins TRBV6-5 and TRBJ2-7, with TRBD1 matching over 9 bases. The CDR3 extends over 15 amino acids. V trimming: 3 bases; J trimming: 2 bases; junction bases outside the gene matches: 5. Germline CDR1 reads MNHEY; CDR2 reads SVGAGI. The DNA of the CDR3 is TGTGCCAGCAGTTATGCCGGGACAGGGACCTACGAGCAGTACTTC. This translates into CASSYAGTGTYEQYF.

In this sample, this clone turned up once. The chain carries TRBV7-9 and TRBJ1-1, with 8 bases matching TRBD1. J lost 7 bases, V lost 5 bases, and 6 bases had no gene match. This CDR3 has 13 residues. Germline CDR1 SEHNR, CDR2 FQNEAQ (reference sequence). This CDR3 is CASSLGQGVEAFF. In DNA form, the CDR3 reads TGTGCCAGCAGCCTTGGACAGGGTGTTGAAGCTTTCTTT.

CDR3 nucleotides: TGTGCCAGCAGCGCATTACTAGCGGGGGCCTCCGGGGAGACCCAGTACTTC. Protein: CASSALLAGASGETQYF. V usage is TRBV7-3 and J usage is TRBJ2-5; TRBD2 matches at 11 bases. The V segment lost 5 bases and the J segment 5 bases; nucleotides outside the gene matches: 13. CDR1 SGHTA and CDR2 FQGTGA come from the germline V gene. CDR3 length: 17 amino acids.

This clone occurred once. The chain has TRBV7-2 and TRBJ1-4; D is uncertain. The CDR3 is 16 residues long. V was cut by 5 bases and J by 2 bases, with 15 bases left in between. Germline V gives CDR1 SGHTA, CDR2 FQGNSA. The CDR3 reads CASSPSASGTNEKLFF. The CDR3 nucleotides read TGTGCCAGCAGCCCAAGCGCCTCCGGCACTAATGAAAAACTGTTTTTT.

V gene TRBV25-1 combines with J gene TRBJ2-7; TRBD1 matches at 7 bases. The CDR3 covers 14 residues. Germline loops: CDR1 MGHDK, CDR2 SYGVNS. After removal of 6 bases from V and 3 bases from J, the junction contained 8 bases not matched to a gene. CDR3 region: CASRSGTVLYEQYF. CDR3 DNA: TGTGCCAGCAGATCCGGGACAGTCCTCTACGAGCAGTACTTC.

The V call is TRBV2, the J call TRBJ2-6, with a tentative D call TRBD2 (5 bases). This CDR3 has 18 amino acids. CDR1 SNHLY and CDR2 FYNNEI come from the germline V gene. With 1 base removed from V and 0 bases from J, the gap between germline ends came to 13 bases. For the CDR3, the DNA is TGTGCCAGCAGTGAAGGGTCAGGACTGAGCTCTGGGGCCAACGTCCTGACTTTC. Amino acids: CASSEGSGLSSGANVLTF.

V usage is TRBV7-6 and J usage is TRBJ2-7, with D tentatively TRBD2 (5 bases). Trimming stripped 2 bases from V and 4 bases from J, with 12 bases between. Germline V CDR1 and CDR2: SGHVS, FNYEAQ. The CDR3 loop spans 14 amino acids. This CDR3 is CASSLFKGGYEQYF. DNA for the CDR3: TGTGCCAGCAGCTTATTCAAGGGCGGGTACGAGCAGTACTTC.

The rearrangement links TRBV11-2 to TRBJ2-1; 7 positions match TRBD2. This CDR3 is built from 16 residues. The V gene end was trimmed by 5 bases and the J gene end by 4 bases; junction bases not matched to a gene: 11. Germline CDR1 reads SGHAT; CDR2 reads FQNNGV. The CDR3 reads CASSPRLAETYNEQFF. DNA for the CDR3: TGTGCCAGCAGCCCGCGGCTAGCGGAGACGTACAATGAGCAGTTCTTC.

This chain connects TRBV28 to TRBJ2-7; D possibly corresponds to TRBD2 (5 bases). The CDR3 consists of 12 residues. Deletions cut 5 bases from V and 1 base from J, with 6 bases between. Germline V gene sequence: CDR1 MDHEN, CDR2 SYDVKM. The CDR3 nucleotides are TGTGCCAGCAGTCGGGGATCCTACGAGCAGTACTTC. Amino acid sequence: CASSRGSYEQYF.

This chain uses TRBV6-5 with TRBJ2-1; tentative D call: TRBD2 (5 bases). This CDR3 contains 16 residues. CDR1 is MNHEY, CDR2 SVGAGI, per germline. Trimming shortened V by 2 bases and J by 6 bases, and 17 bases separated the two germline ends. Here the CDR3 DNA reads TGTGCCAGCAGTTACCCGACTACACCCTCGGGCAATGAGCAGTTCTTC. Translation gives CASSYPTTPSGNEQFF.

The CDR3 DNA reads as TGCGCCAGCAGCTTGGTTGTTTGGGGACTAGCGGGTAACGAGCAGTTCTTC. Residues: CASSLVVWGLAGNEQFF. The chain is built from TRBV5-1 and TRBJ2-1; TRBD2 agrees at 12 bases. V lost 0 bases to trimming and J lost 10 bases; unmatched junction nucleotides: 11. Germline V gene sequence: CDR1 SGHRS, CDR2 YFSETQ. This CDR3 has 17 amino acids.

The rearrangement joins TRBV10-3 to TRBJ2-3; 13 bases match TRBD2. This CDR3 has 16 amino acids. CDR1 and CDR2 (germline): ENHRY, SYGVKD. V lost 3 bases and J lost 4; bases outside the gene matches: 4. CDR3 bases: TGTGCCATCAGTGACACTAGCGGGGGGGTCCCAGATACGCAGTATTTT. Protein sequence: CAISDTSGGVPDTQYF.